A selection of T cell receptor beta chains follows, all from one sample in a study of PD-1 blockade in classical Hodgkin lymphoma. Sequencing was performed with immunoSEQ multiplex PCR; in TCRdb, only in-frame clones are kept and a portion is missing. The sample contains 50,000 or so clones, about three quarters of which appear only once. This sample comprised peripheral blood mononuclear cells (PBMCs), obtained before the fourth cycle of nivolumab. These receptors all stem from a human donor with classical Hodgkin lymphoma. CDR3s include the opening cysteine and the closing phenylalanine or tryptophan. The D gene is left open where the match is weak. Rows may omit the clone size; those that give it use once, few, many or a size class.

abundance,v_gene,j_gene,d_gene,CDR3nt,CDR3aa
.,TRBV18,TRBJ2-7,.,TGTGCCAGCTCGCAAGCTGCGTCCTACGAGCAGTACTTC,CASSQAASYEQYF
.,TRBV6-1,TRBJ2-5,TRBD2,TGTGCCAGCAGTAAAGGGACTAGCGGGACTACCCAAGAGACCCAGTACTTC,CASSKGTSGTTQETQYF
.,TRBV6-1,TRBJ2-3,TRBD1,TGTGCCAGCAGTGAAACCAAAGGGGGCTATGGGACAGATACGCAGTATTTT,CASSETKGGYGTDTQYF
.,TRBV18,TRBJ2-7,TRBD2,TGTGCCAGCTCCCGAGCGGGAGGGCCCTACGAGCAGTACTTC,CASSRAGGPYEQYF
.,TRBV6-5,TRBJ1-5,.,TGTGCCAGCAGTAGCAACAGCATAGTATACCAGCCCCAGCATTTT,CASSSNSIVYQPQHF
many,TRBV7-6,TRBJ2-1,.,TGTGCCAGCAGCACATCCCTGGGGAATGAGCAGTTCTTC,CASSTSLGNEQFF
.,TRBV29-1,TRBJ2-7,TRBD2,TGCAGCGTCGAGGGGACTAGCGATTCCCCCTACGAGCAGTACTTC,CSVEGTSDSPYEQYF
many,TRBV28,TRBJ1-2,TRBD1,TGTGCCAGCAGTTTACCAGGGGGGAATGGCTACACCTTC,CASSLPGGNGYTF
.,TRBV7-9,TRBJ2-3,TRBD1,TGTGCCAGCAGCCTGAGGACAGGGGGCACAGATACGCAGTATTTT,CASSLRTGGTDTQYF
.,TRBV7-9,TRBJ2-2,TRBD1,TGTGCCAGCAGCTTAAGAGGGACAGGGCTACACTTCAACGGGGAGCTGTTTTTT,CASSLRGTGLHFNGELFF
.,TRBV18,TRBJ1-2,.,TGTGCCAGCTCACCAAGGTTCGGACGGTCGAGTGGCTACACCTTC,CASSPRFGRSSGYTF
few,TRBV7-9,TRBJ2-5,TRBD2,TGTGCCAGCAGCCCTGGCGCGGGAGCCGGAGAGACCCAGTACTTC,CASSPGAGAGETQYF
few,TRBV2,TRBJ2-2,.,TGTGCCAGCCGGCAGGGAACCGGGGAGCTGTTTTTT,CASRQGTGELFF
.,TRBV6-1,TRBJ2-3,.,TGTGCCAGCACCCGCCCGGGCCTGCAGTATTTT,CASTRPGLQYF
.,TRBV6-1,TRBJ2-1,.,TGTGCCAGCAGCCCCGAGCCGAATGAGCAGTTCTTC,CASSPEPNEQFF